Shown below are 26 T cell receptor beta chains from a single sample sequenced in a study of immune reconstitution after stem cell transplant in scleroderma. TCRdb reanalysed the RT-PCR reads using MiXCR and keeps one entry per CDR3 protein. Here the sample spans 2,100 or so distinct CDR3 sequences, 8.6% being singletons. Specimen collection occurred before or after autologous hematopoietic stem cell transplantation (not recorded which). The receptors come from a male donor with systemic sclerosis.

The chain is built from TRBV2 and TRBJ2-1, with D hard to call. The ends were cut back, 4 bases at V and 0 bases at J, with 10 bases in the middle. Per the germline V gene, CDR1 is SNHLY and CDR2 is FYNNEI. The CDR3 consists of 15 residues. For the CDR3, the DNA is TGTGCCAGCAGTGTCGAGGCCCCCTCCTACAATGAGCAGTTCTTC. Translation gives CASSVEAPSYNEQFF.

In its sample, this clonotype is large (0.1 to 1%). The rearrangement joins TRBV20-1 to TRBJ2-5; D gene unclear. Germline CDR1 DFQATT, CDR2 SNEGSKA (reference sequence). This CDR3 has 11 amino acids. The germline V and J ends were trimmed by 1 base and 2 bases, with 2 bases remaining between them. This CDR3 is CSARGQETQYF. In nucleotides, the CDR3 is TGCAGTGCTAGAGGGCAAGAGACCCAGTACTTC.

Relative to its sample, this clonotype is medium-sized. The CDR3 spells CASSVGFSQPQHF. CDR3 coding DNA: TGTGCCAGCAGCGTGGGATTTTCCCAGCCCCAGCATTTT. This chain links TRBV7-2 with TRBJ1-5; D is undetermined. CDR3 size: 13 residues. V was trimmed by 5 bases and J by 7 bases, leaving 12 bases between them. The germline V gene encodes CDR1 SGHTA and CDR2 FQGNSA.

This clonotype is categorized as medium-sized. The chain joins TRBV5-1 to TRBJ2-3; D is perhaps TRBD2 (6 bases). The CDR3 totals 14 residues. The V gene lost 7 bases and the J gene lost 1 base, with 13 bases spanning the gap. Per the germline V gene, CDR1 is SGHRS and CDR2 is YFSETQ. CDR3 in DNA: TGCGCCAGCGAAGCGGGTAGTGGCACAGATACGCAGTATTTT. It yields the protein CASEAGSGTDTQYF. Combining the CDR3 with reference TRBV5-1 and TRBJ2-3 gives the whole variable domain KAGVTQTPRYLIKTRGQQVTLSCSPISGHRSVSWYQQTPGQGLQFLFEYFSETQRNKGNFPGRFSGRQFSNSRSEMNVSTLELGDSALYLCASEAGSGTDTQYFGPGTRLTVL.

By share, this clonotype ranks as medium-sized. J is TRBJ2-2 and V is TRBV7-2, with D tentatively TRBD1 or TRBD2 (5 bases each). The CDR3 totals 16 residues. Germline values: CDR1 SGHTA, CDR2 FQGNSA. Between the trimmed V and J ends, which lost 2 bases and 1 base, there was a span of 11 bases. The CDR3 loop is CASSLSGTLNTGELFF. The DNA of the CDR3 is TGTGCCAGCAGCTTATCGGGGACCCTGAACACCGGGGAGCTGTTTTTT.

The chain has TRBV11-2 and TRBJ2-2; TRBD1 matches 7 bases. V shed 5 bases and J 7 bases; nucleotides not matched to a gene: 16. CDR3 length equals 17 residues. Germline lookup yields CDR1 SGHAT and CDR2 FQNNGV. The CDR3 DNA sequence: TGTGCCAGCAGCCCACTAACAGGGGTGAGAAACTTCGGGGAGCTGTTTTTT. It yields the protein CASSPLTGVRNFGELFF.

This clonotype rates as medium-sized. The genes are TRBV5-1 and TRBJ1-4; 7 positions agree with TRBD1. J lost 7 bases, V lost 0 bases, and 6 bases had no gene match. From germline, CDR1 is SGHRS and CDR2 YFSETQ. This CDR3 spans 15 amino acids. CDR3 in DNA: TGCGCCAGCAGCTTGGAGGGGGCGCGTGGTGAAAAACTGTTTTTT. The encoded protein is CASSLEGARGEKLFF.

By proportion, this clonotype is medium-sized. The chain joins TRBV20-1 to TRBJ2-1; a possible D gene is TRBD2 (6 bases). Germline V gene data show CDR1 as DFQATT and CDR2 as SNEGSKA (reference sequence). Trimming took 2 bases from V and 0 from J, leaving 11 bases between them. The length of the CDR3 is 15 residues. The DNA of the CDR3 is TGCAGTGCTAGAACTAGCTCGAGCTCCTACAATGAGCAGTTCTTC. This encodes CSARTSSSSYNEQFF.

By sample fraction, this clonotype is medium-sized. The chain carries TRBV20-1 and TRBJ2-3, with 8 bases identical to TRBD1. With V trimmed by 6 bases and J by 3 bases, 11 bases remained unmatched. CDR1 is DFQATT and CDR2 is SNEGSKA in the germline V gene (reference sequence). The CDR3 contains 15 residues. The CDR3 protein is CSAYGTGLLTDTQYF. The CDR3 nucleotides are TGCAGTGCCTACGGGACAGGTCTTTTGACAGATACGCAGTATTTT.

This clonotype is judged medium-sized. The chain joins TRBV15 to TRBJ1-4, with 8 positions matching TRBD1. The CDR3 totals 15 residues. J gave up 6 bases and V 0 bases, and 3 bases lay outside the gene matches. Germline V CDR1 and CDR2: LNHNV, YYDKDF (reference sequence). CDR3 residues: CATSRERTGYEKLFF. As DNA, the CDR3 is TGTGCCACCAGCAGAGAGAGGACAGGGTATGAAAAACTGTTTTTT.

By its share, this clonotype is medium-sized (0.01 to 0.1%). The chain is built from TRBV11-2 and TRBJ2-5, with D possibly TRBD1 on 5 matching bases. Germline V gives CDR1 SGHAT, CDR2 FQNNGV. CDR3 length equals 13 residues. Trimming cost V 8 bases and J 1 base, with 11 bases left between them. Here the CDR3 reads CASRRAFQETQYF. The CDR3 DNA sequence: TGTGCCAGCCGCAGGGCGTTCCAAGAGACCCAGTACTTC.

This clonotype counts as medium-sized. In nucleotides, the CDR3 is TGCAGTGTACCAGACAGGGAGATTAGCACAGATACGCAGTATTTT. Amino acids: CSVPDREISTDTQYF. V is TRBV20-1 and J is TRBJ2-3; 7 nucleotides line up with TRBD1. Germline CDR1 reads DFQATT; CDR2 reads SNEGSKA (reference sequence). With V trimmed by 7 bases and J by 0 bases, 10 bases remained unmatched. The CDR3 extends over 15 amino acids.

By share of the sample, this clonotype is medium-sized. The gene calls are TRBV29-1 and TRBJ2-1, with D possibly matching TRBD1 (5 bases). Germline V gene lookup returns CDR1 SQVTM and CDR2 ANQGSEA. V shed 8 bases and J shed 5 bases, with 10 bases lying between them. The CDR3 length is 11 residues. The CDR3 sequence is CSFLTDNEQFF. For the CDR3, the DNA is TGCAGCTTTCTGACAGACAATGAGCAGTTCTTC.

This clonotype has just a few counts. The chain couples TRBV5-4 to TRBJ1-1, with a weak D call TRBD1 (5 bases). Germline V gene data show CDR1 as SGHNT and CDR2 as YYREEE (reference sequence). V lost 7 bases and J 0 bases, leaving 10 bases between the germline ends. CDR3 length: 13 residues. This chain's CDR3 is CASGGRVNTEAFF. CDR3 DNA: TGTGCCAGCGGGGGTCGGGTGAACACTGAAGCTTTCTTT.

This clonotype was recorded a few times. This chain connects TRBV13 to TRBJ1-2; tentative D call: TRBD1 (6 bases). Trimming shortened V by 5 bases and J by 7 bases, and 14 bases separated the two germline ends. Germline V gene data show CDR1 as PRHDT and CDR2 as FYEKMQ (reference sequence). The length of the CDR3 is 13 residues. In DNA, the CDR3 is TGTGCCAGCAGCCTACAGGGCATCGGTGGCTACACCTTC. Encoded protein: CASSLQGIGGYTF.

The chain uses TRBV5-4 and TRBJ1-6; 7 bases are a match to TRBD1. This CDR3 contains 13 residues. CDR1 and CDR2 from the germline V gene are SGHNT and YYREEE (reference sequence). Losses at the gene ends were 7 bases for V and 6 bases for J; bases not matched to a gene: 4. CDR3 amino acids: CASSGQTNSPLHF. CDR3 nucleotide sequence: TGTGCCAGCTCGGGACAGACTAATTCACCCCTCCACTTT.

This clonotype is labeled as medium-sized. The chain has TRBV5-5 and TRBJ1-2; possibly TRBD1 for D (6 bases). V was shortened by 4 bases and J by 4 bases, with 11 bases between the two germline ends. There are 13 residues in the CDR3. The germline CDR1 and CDR2 sequences are SGHKS and YYEKEE (reference sequence). This CDR3 reads CASSVQGAYGYTF. DNA of the CDR3: TGTGCCAGCAGCGTACAGGGTGCCTATGGCTACACCTTC.

By share of the sample, this clonotype is medium-sized. The rearrangement links TRBV6-2 or TRBV6-3 to TRBJ2-3; D perhaps matches TRBD2 (5 bases). Trimming pared 4 bases from V and 5 bases from J, leaving 16 bases between. The CDR3 extends over 15 amino acids. The germline V gene has CDR1 MNHEY and CDR2 SVGEGT. CDR3 amino acids: CASSSLTEGRDTQYF. The CDR3 DNA reads TGTGCCAGCAGTTCCCTCACCGAGGGCAGAGATACGCAGTATTTT.

Relative to its sample, this clonotype is medium-sized. Relative to the germline gene, one junction end is altered; a read error may explain this. This chain connects TRBV20-1 to TRBJ1-2; D gene unclear. CDR3 size: 14 residues. CDR1 and CDR2 (germline): DFQATT, SNEGSKA (reference sequence). The CDR3 reads CSARGLDNAYISLF. CDR3 DNA sequence: TGCAGTGCTAGAGGCCTAGACAATGCCTATATTTCCCTCTTC.

By share of the sample, this clonotype is medium-sized (0.01 to 0.1%). The chain combines TRBV6-1 with TRBJ2-1; D gene unclear. Trimming removed 1 base at V and 0 bases at J, with 10 bases between. The CDR3 is made up of 16 amino acids. Germline V gene sequence: CDR1 MNHNS, CDR2 SASEGT. The CDR3 here is CASSEGADPSYNEQFF. The CDR3 region has the DNA TGTGCCAGCAGTGAAGGGGCGGACCCCTCCTACAATGAGCAGTTCTTC.

This clonotype is termed medium-sized. This rearrangement joins TRBV28 to TRBJ2-7; D remains unclear. CDR3 size: 12 residues. Trimming removed 5 bases at V and 3 bases at J, with 8 bases between. Germline CDR1 is MDHEN and CDR2 is SYDVKM. CDR3 sequence reads: CASSIEVYEQYF. The CDR3 DNA reads TGTGCCAGCAGTATCGAAGTCTACGAGCAGTACTTC.

This clonotype rates as large (0.1 to 1%). J is TRBJ2-1 and V is TRBV6-1; tentatively, D is TRBD2 (6 bases). The ends were cut back, 4 bases at V and 0 bases at J, with 10 bases in the middle. This CDR3 spans 15 amino acids. Germline CDR1 MNHNS, CDR2 SASEGT. CDR3 in DNA: TGTGCCAGCAGTGCTCGGGAGAGCTCCTACAATGAGCAGTTCTTC. Protein product: CASSARESSYNEQFF.

This clonotype was observed a handful of times. This chain joins TRBV7-8 and TRBJ1-5, with TRBD1 as a possible D gene (5 bases). V was clipped by 1 base and J by 0 bases, with 16 bases between them. The germline V gene has CDR1 SGHVS and CDR2 FQNEAQ. There are 18 residues in the CDR3. This chain's CDR3 is CASSLEGRAIYSNQPQHF. CDR3 nucleotides: TGTGCCAGCAGCTTAGAAGGCAGGGCGATTTATAGCAATCAGCCCCAGCATTTT. Filled out from reference TRBV7-8 and TRBJ1-5, the complete variable domain reads GAGVSQSPRYKVAKRGQDVALRCDPISGHVSLFWYQQALGQGPEFLTYFQNEAQLDKSGLPSDRFFAERPEGSVSTLKIQRTQQEDSAVYLCASSLEGRAIYSNQPQHFGDGTRLSIL.

This clonotype appeared a few times. A much larger clonotype is one base distant, so this may be a read error. The chain carries TRBV5-1 and TRBJ2-1; 9 bases match TRBD2. This CDR3 contains 15 residues. CDR1 and CDR2 from the germline V gene are SGHRS and YFSETQ. The CDR3 is CTSSFSGSSYNEQFF. CDR3 coding DNA: TGCACCAGCAGCTTTAGCGGGAGCTCCTACAATGAGCAGTTCTTC.

This clonotype counts as medium-sized. The V gene is TRBV20-1, the J gene TRBJ2-7, with D unclear. CDR1 and CDR2 from the germline V gene are DFQATT and SNEGSKA (reference sequence). The ends were cut back, 5 bases at V and 4 bases at J, with 6 bases in the middle. The CDR3 is 10 residues long. The chain's CDR3 is CSAPIYEQYF. CDR3 nucleotides: TGCAGTGCTCCTATATACGAGCAGTACTTC.

This clonotype was detected a few times. V is TRBV18 and J is TRBJ2-2; 11 nucleotides line up with TRBD2. V lost 3 bases to trimming and J lost 0 bases; unmatched junction nucleotides: 6. Germline CDR1 and CDR2: KGHSH and LQKENI. CDR3 size: 18 residues. In nucleotides, the CDR3 is TGTGCCAGCTCACCGAGACTAGCGGGGCCACCGAACACCGGGGAGCTGTTTTTT. Protein: CASSPRLAGPPNTGELFF.